These 21 T cell receptor beta chains were all obtained from the same sample, sequenced in a study of blood T cell repertoires in COVID-19. Profiling relied on immunoSEQ multiplex PCR, and the TCRdb table lists in-frame clones only, not all of them. The sample carries some 340,000 clones, roughly 90% recorded once. The sample consisted of PBMCs or T cells enriched from blood (not recorded which). These receptors all stem from a woman aged 30 to 39 who had been exposed to COVID-19.

This clone was detected once. This chain links TRBV13 with TRBJ2-2, with a tentative D call TRBD1 (6 bases). V lost 5 bases and J lost 6, with 16 bases in between. CDR3 length: 15 residues. Germline lookup yields CDR1 PRHDT and CDR2 FYEKMQ (reference sequence). The CDR3 DNA reads as TGTGCCAGCAGCCACAGGGCATTCGGGCCCGGGGAGCTGTTTTTT. Translated: CASSHRAFGPGELFF.

The CDR3 region is CASSEFRTESYYGYTF. CDR3 nucleotides: TGTGCCAGCAGTGAATTCCGTACAGAATCATACTATGGCTACACCTTC. The V and J genes are TRBV25-1 and TRBJ1-2; no clear D gene. This CDR3 is 16 amino acids long. Germline V gives CDR1 MGHDK, CDR2 SYGVNS. V was cut by 1 base and J by 3 bases, with 15 bases left in between.

The chain links TRBV7-2 to TRBJ1-2, with D possibly TRBD1 on 6 matching bases. Per the germline V gene, CDR1 is SGHTA and CDR2 is FQGNSA. This CDR3 contains 13 residues. The V and J ends lost 3 bases and 6 bases respectively, with 11 bases between them. The CDR3 sequence is CASSLNRANGYTF. CDR3 coding DNA: TGTGCCAGCAGCTTGAACAGGGCAAATGGCTACACCTTC. Filled out from reference TRBV7-2 and TRBJ1-2, the complete variable domain reads GAGVSQSPSNKVTEKGKDVELRCDPISGHTALYWYRQSLGQGLEFLIYFQGNSAPDKSGLPSDRFSAERTGGSVSTLTIQRTQQEDSAVYLCASSLNRANGYTFGSGTRLTVV.

The chain is built from TRBV5-6 and TRBJ1-2; 7 nucleotides agree with TRBD1. Germline lookup yields CDR1 SGHDT and CDR2 YYEEEE. The CDR3 length is 13 residues. The trim removed 4 bases at V and 3 bases at J, leaving 3 bases unmatched. The CDR3 sequence: CASSPGQYYGYTF. CDR3 nucleotides: TGTGCCAGCAGCCCGGGACAGTACTATGGCTACACCTTC.

The chain couples TRBV7-9 to TRBJ1-1; tentative D call: TRBD1 (6 bases). Germline V CDR1 and CDR2: SEHNR, FQNEAQ (reference sequence). Trimming took off 2 bases at V and 1 base at J, with 11 bases between the two ends. CDR3 size: 15 residues. Here the CDR3 reads CASSLPRDTNTEAFF. As DNA, the CDR3 is TGTGCCAGCAGCTTACCCCGGGACACGAACACTGAAGCTTTCTTT.

The chain couples TRBV7-8 to TRBJ1-1, with 7 bases that match TRBD1. V shed 2 bases and J 0 bases; nucleotides not matched to a gene: 12. The CDR3 runs to 18 residues. Germline lookup yields CDR1 SGHVS and CDR2 FQNEAQ. The CDR3 protein is CASSLKQATGTLNTEAFF. The CDR3 DNA reads as TGTGCCAGCAGCTTAAAGCAGGCGACAGGGACCCTGAACACTGAAGCTTTCTTT.

The chain has TRBV5-4 and TRBJ2-7; D unresolved. The CDR3 is 14 amino acids. The germline V and J ends were trimmed by 0 bases and 5 bases, with 12 bases remaining between them. Germline assignment: CDR1 SGHNT and CDR2 YYREEE (reference sequence). CDR3 protein: CASSLDRRPDEQYF. CDR3 nucleotides: TGTGCCAGCAGCTTGGATCGCAGGCCCGACGAGCAGTACTTC.

This clone was counted once. The chain employs TRBV19 and TRBJ2-7, with a tentative D call TRBD1 (7 bases). The germline V gene encodes CDR1 LNHDA and CDR2 SQIVND (reference sequence). Trimming cost V 5 bases and J 5 bases, with 10 bases left between them. The CDR3 runs to 12 residues. CDR3 amino acids: CASSFRGDEQYF. In nucleotides, the CDR3 is TGTGCCAGTAGTTTCAGGGGGGACGAGCAGTACTTC.

The rearrangement joins TRBV27 to TRBJ1-1; D perhaps matches TRBD1 (5 bases). The CDR3 is 13 amino acids. CDR1 is MNHEY, CDR2 SMNVEV, per germline (reference sequence). V was shortened by 6 bases and J by 5 bases, with 13 bases between the two germline ends. CDR3 region: CASRPQGWTEAFF. The DNA of the CDR3 is TGTGCCAGCAGACCTCAGGGCTGGACTGAAGCTTTCTTT.

The chain recombines TRBV9 with TRBJ1-6; 8 bases are shared with TRBD1. J gave up 4 bases and V 3 bases, and 3 bases lay outside the gene matches. The CDR3 consists of 15 residues. Per the germline V gene, CDR1 is SGDLS and CDR2 is YYNGEE. CDR3 DNA sequence: TGTGCCAGCAGCGGACGGACAGGGTATAATTCACCCCTCCACTTT. Its translation is CASSGRTGYNSPLHF.

The chain is built from TRBV7-9 and TRBJ1-2; D is perhaps TRBD1 (6 bases). The germline V gene encodes CDR1 SEHNR and CDR2 FQNEAQ (reference sequence). The V end was cut by 4 bases, the J end by 7 bases, with 13 bases between. The CDR3 consists of 13 residues. This CDR3 reads CASSSHQGIGYTF. The DNA of the CDR3 is TGTGCCAGCAGCTCACACCAGGGGATTGGCTACACCTTC.

The V call is TRBV5-1, the J call TRBJ2-2, with D tentatively TRBD1 (7 bases). The V gene's germline CDR1 is SGHRS and CDR2 YFSETQ. The V and J ends lost 2 bases and 5 bases respectively, with 16 bases between them. This CDR3 region has 16 residues. The CDR3 nucleotides are TGCGCCAGCAGCTTTTTTCAGGGGGGCCGTACCGGGGAGCTGTTTTTT. Amino acid sequence: CASSFFQGGRTGELFF.

The chain employs TRBV5-6 and TRBJ1-4, with TRBD1 matching over 8 bases. Germline CDR1 is SGHDT and CDR2 is YYEEEE. The CDR3 covers 15 residues. V was clipped by 6 bases and J by 10 bases; unmatched bases: 14. CDR3 loop: CASKSQGVFIGKLFF. CDR3 coding DNA: TGTGCCAGCAAATCACAGGGGGTTTTCATCGGAAAACTGTTTTTT.

The chain joins TRBV29-1 to TRBJ1-1, with TRBD1 matching 7 bases. CDR3 length: 13 residues. Germline values: CDR1 SQVTM, CDR2 ANQGSEA. With 5 bases clipped from V and 2 bases from J, the junction kept 5 bases outside the gene matches. The CDR3 protein is CSVRQGRNTEAFF. CDR3 DNA sequence: TGCAGCGTTAGACAGGGTCGAAACACTGAAGCTTTCTTT.

The V call is TRBV2, the J call TRBJ2-7; tentative D call: TRBD2 (6 bases). Germline-derived CDR1 and CDR2 are SNHLY and FYNNEI. This CDR3 region has 12 residues. Trimming shortened V by 10 bases and J by 3 bases, and 13 bases separated the two germline ends. CDR3 region: CATHSEGYEQYF. For the CDR3, the DNA is TGTGCCACCCATTCGGAGGGCTACGAGCAGTACTTC. Together with reference TRBV2 and TRBJ2-7, the CDR3 gives the full variable domain: EPEVTQTPSHQVTQMGQEVILRCVPISNHLYFYWYRQILGQKVEFLVSFYNNEISEKSEIFDDQFSVERPDGSNFTLKIRSTKLEDSAMYFCATHSEGYEQYFGPGTRLTVT.

V is TRBV11-2 and J is TRBJ2-5; D remains unclear. The CDR3 totals 15 residues. The germline CDR1 and CDR2 sequences are SGHAT and FQNNGV. V dropped 7 bases and J dropped 3 bases, with 18 bases sitting between them. The CDR3 region is CASTRPASAEETQYF. Here the CDR3 DNA reads TGTGCCAGCACTAGACCCGCGTCGGCCGAAGAGACCCAGTACTTC. Complete variable domain (other parts from reference TRBV11-2 and TRBJ2-5): EAGVAQSPRYKIIEKRQSVAFWCNPISGHATLYWYQQILGQGPKLLIQFQNNGVVDDSQLPKDRFSAERLKGVDSTLKIQPAKLEDSAVYLCASTRPASAEETQYFGPGTRLLVL.

The rearrangement joins TRBV2 to TRBJ1-5; D not resolved. CDR1 is SNHLY, CDR2 FYNNEI, per germline. The length of the CDR3 is 14 residues. V was pared by 7 bases and J by 4 bases, with 14 bases between. CDR3 in DNA: TGTGCCAGCACCGAACGAGTTTTTAATCAGCCCCAGCATTTT. Translating it yields CASTERVFNQPQHF.

V and J are TRBV27 and TRBJ1-1, with 10 positions matching TRBD1. The CDR3 is 15 residues long. V gave up 5 bases and J gave up 1 base; unmatched junction bases: 4. The germline V gene encodes CDR1 MNHEY and CDR2 SMNVEV (reference sequence). The DNA for the CDR3 is TGTGCCAGCAGTCCCCGACAGGGGGCGAACACTGAAGCTTTCTTT. Its translation is CASSPRQGANTEAFF.

The gene calls are TRBV7-2 and TRBJ2-5; a weak D match, TRBD1 (6 bases). The germline gives CDR1 SGHTA, CDR2 FQGNSA. The V end was cut by 4 bases, the J end by 7 bases, with 16 bases between. The CDR3 has 14 residues. The DNA for the CDR3 is TGTGCCAGCAGCTCCGTAGGGGAAGGGGGGACCCAGTACTTC. Protein product: CASSSVGEGGTQYF.

This chain connects TRBV5-1 to TRBJ1-1; 9 bases map to TRBD1. The germline V gene has CDR1 SGHRS and CDR2 YFSETQ. J lost 1 base, V lost 4 bases, and 8 bases had no gene match. The CDR3 is made up of 16 amino acids. CDR3 DNA: TGCGCCAGCAGCGAGACAGGGGGTGTGCAGAACACTGAAGCTTTCTTT. This encodes CASSETGGVQNTEAFF.

This chain joins TRBV6-1 and TRBJ1-4, with TRBD1 as a possible D gene (5 bases). V shed 2 bases and J shed 0 bases, with 19 bases lying between them. CDR3 length: 19 residues. Germline V gene data show CDR1 as MNHNS and CDR2 as SASEGT. Written as DNA, the CDR3 is TGTGCCAGCAGTGAATCCGTCGGGGGGGGATTTGCAACTAATGAAAAACTGTTTTTT. Encoded protein: CASSESVGGGFATNEKLFF.